Sequencing of this T cell receptor beta chain was carried out in a study of T cell responses to AZD1222 COVID-19 vaccine. Study-wide findings and caveats: There were vaccine-associated CD4 TCRs across spike, dominant at 160-218 and 743-854.

CDR3 size: 15 residues. For this clone: Its cognate antigen is unknown.

Method: immunoSEQ multiplex PCR; TCRdb's copy keeps in-frame clones and lacks some. Among 99,000 or so clones listed, 87% were seen once. Sample: peripheral blood, taken on day 0 of AZD1222 vaccination. The chain employs TRBV21-1 and TRBJ2-7; the table calls TRBD1, which could not be checked here. TRBV21-1 is reported as a pseudogene. The clonotype originates from an adult in good health. CDR3: CASSKVDRDNYEQYV. The CDR3 region has the DNA TGTGCCAGCAGCAAAGTTGACAGGGACAACTACGAGCAGTACGTC.